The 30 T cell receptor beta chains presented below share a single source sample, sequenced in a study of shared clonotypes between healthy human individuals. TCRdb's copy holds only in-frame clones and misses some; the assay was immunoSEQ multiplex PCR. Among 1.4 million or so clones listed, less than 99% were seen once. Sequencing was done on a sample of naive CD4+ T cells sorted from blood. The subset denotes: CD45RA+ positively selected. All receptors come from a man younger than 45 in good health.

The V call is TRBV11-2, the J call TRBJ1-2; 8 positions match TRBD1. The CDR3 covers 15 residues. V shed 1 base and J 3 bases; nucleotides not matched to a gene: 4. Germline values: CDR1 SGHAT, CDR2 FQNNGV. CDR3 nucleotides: TGTGCCAGCAGCTTAGTAGGGACAGGCTACTATGGCTACACCTTC. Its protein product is CASSLVGTGYYGYTF.

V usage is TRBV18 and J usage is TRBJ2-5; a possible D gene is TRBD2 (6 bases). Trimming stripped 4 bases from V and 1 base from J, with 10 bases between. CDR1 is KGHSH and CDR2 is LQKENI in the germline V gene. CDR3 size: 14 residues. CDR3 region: CASSLTGSQETQYF. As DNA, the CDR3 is TGTGCCAGCTCACTAACCGGGAGCCAAGAGACCCAGTACTTC.

This CDR3 reads CASSYSGLGSYEQYF. DNA for the CDR3: TGTGCCAGCAGTTACTCTGGACTAGGGAGCTACGAGCAGTACTTC. The rearrangement links TRBV6-5 to TRBJ2-7; 7 bases match TRBD2. Germline V CDR1 and CDR2: MNHEY, SVGAGI. Trimming at V came to 0 bases and at J to 3 bases, leaving 5 bases not matched to a gene. The length of the CDR3 is 15 residues.

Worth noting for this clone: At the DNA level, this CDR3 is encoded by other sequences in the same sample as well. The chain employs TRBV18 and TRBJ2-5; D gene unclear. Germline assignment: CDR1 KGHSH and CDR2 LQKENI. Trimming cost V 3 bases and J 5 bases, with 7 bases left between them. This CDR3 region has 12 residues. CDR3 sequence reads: CASSPLSETQYF. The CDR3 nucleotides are TGTGCCAGCTCACCCCTATCCGAGACCCAGTACTTC. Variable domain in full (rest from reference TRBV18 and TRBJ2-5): NAGVMQNPRHLVRRRGQEARLRCSPMKGHSHVYWYRQLPEEGLKFMVYLQKENIIDESGMPKERFSAEFPKEGPSILRIQQVVRGDSAAYFCASSPLSETQYFGPGTRLLVL.

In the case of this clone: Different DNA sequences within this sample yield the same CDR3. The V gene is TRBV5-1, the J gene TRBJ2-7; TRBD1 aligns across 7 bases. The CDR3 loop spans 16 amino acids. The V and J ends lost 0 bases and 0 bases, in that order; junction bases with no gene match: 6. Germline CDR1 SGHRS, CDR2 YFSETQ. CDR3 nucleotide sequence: TGCGCCAGCAGCTTGGCTCCGGGACAGAGCTCCTACGAGCAGTACTTC. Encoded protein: CASSLAPGQSSYEQYF.

The CDR3 bases are TGTGCCAGCAGCTCGCGGATCGGACCGATTAACTATGGCTACACCTTC. Translating it yields CASSSRIGPINYGYTF. The chain links TRBV7-9 to TRBJ1-2, with no clear D. This CDR3 is built from 16 residues. Trimming cost V 4 bases and J 1 base, with 16 bases left between them. CDR1 SEHNR and CDR2 FQNEAQ come from the germline V gene (reference sequence).

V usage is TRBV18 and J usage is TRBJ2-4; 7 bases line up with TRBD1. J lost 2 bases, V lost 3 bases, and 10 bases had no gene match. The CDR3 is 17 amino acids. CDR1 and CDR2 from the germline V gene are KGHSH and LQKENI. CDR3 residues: CASSPDGTAPTKNIQYF. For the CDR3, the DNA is TGTGCCAGCTCACCCGACGGGACAGCTCCTACCAAAAACATTCAGTACTTC.

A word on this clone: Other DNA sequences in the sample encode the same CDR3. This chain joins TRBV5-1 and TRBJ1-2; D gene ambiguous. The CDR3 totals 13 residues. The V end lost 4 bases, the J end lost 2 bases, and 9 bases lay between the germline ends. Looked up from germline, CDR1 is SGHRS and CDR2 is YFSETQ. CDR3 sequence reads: CASSPGQNYGYTF. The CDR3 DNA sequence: TGCGCCAGCAGCCCCGGGCAAAACTATGGCTACACCTTC.

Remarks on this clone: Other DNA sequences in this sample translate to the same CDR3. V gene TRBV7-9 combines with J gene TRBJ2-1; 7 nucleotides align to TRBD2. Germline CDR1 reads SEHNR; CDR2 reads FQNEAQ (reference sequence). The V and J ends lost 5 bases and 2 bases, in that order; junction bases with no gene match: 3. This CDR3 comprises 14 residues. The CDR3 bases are TGTGCCAGCAGCCGAACTAGCGCCTACAATGAGCAGTTCTTC. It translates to CASSRTSAYNEQFF.

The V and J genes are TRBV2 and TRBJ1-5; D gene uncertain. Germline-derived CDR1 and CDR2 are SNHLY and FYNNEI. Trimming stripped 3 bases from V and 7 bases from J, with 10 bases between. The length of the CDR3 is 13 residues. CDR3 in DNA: TGTGCCAGCAGTGACAGAGCGAGGCAGCCCCAGCATTTT. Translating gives CASSDRARQPQHF.

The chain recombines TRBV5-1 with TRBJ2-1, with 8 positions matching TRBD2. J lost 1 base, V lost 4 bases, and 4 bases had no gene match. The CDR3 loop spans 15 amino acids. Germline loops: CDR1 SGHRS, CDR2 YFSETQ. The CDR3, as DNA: TGCGCCAGCAGCGTAACTAGCGGATCCTACAATGAGCAGTTCTTC. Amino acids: CASSVTSGSYNEQFF. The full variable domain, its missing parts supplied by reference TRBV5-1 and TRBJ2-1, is KAGVTQTPRYLIKTRGQQVTLSCSPISGHRSVSWYQQTPGQGLQFLFEYFSETQRNKGNFPGRFSGRQFSNSRSEMNVSTLELGDSALYLCASSVTSGSYNEQFFGPGTRLTVL.

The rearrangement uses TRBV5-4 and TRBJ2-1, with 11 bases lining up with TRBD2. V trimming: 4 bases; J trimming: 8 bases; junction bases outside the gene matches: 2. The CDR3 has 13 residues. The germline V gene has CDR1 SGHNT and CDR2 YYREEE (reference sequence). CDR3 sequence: CASSQGLADEQFF. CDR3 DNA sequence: TGTGCCAGCAGCCAGGGACTAGCGGATGAGCAGTTCTTC.

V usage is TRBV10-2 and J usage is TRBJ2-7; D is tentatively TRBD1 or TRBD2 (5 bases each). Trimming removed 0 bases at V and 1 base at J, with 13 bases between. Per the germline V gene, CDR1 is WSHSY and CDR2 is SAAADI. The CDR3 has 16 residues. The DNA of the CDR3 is TGCGCCAGCAGTGAGTCGGTAGGGACGGTGTCCTACGAGCAGTACTTC. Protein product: CASSESVGTVSYEQYF.

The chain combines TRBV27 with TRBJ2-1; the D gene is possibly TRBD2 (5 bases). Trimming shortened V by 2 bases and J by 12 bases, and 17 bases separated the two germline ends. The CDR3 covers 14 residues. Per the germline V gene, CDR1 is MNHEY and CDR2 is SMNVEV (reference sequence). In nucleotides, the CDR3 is TGTGCCAGCAGTTTAGGGAGAAAACTTAACCTGCAGTTCTTC. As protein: CASSLGRKLNLQFF.

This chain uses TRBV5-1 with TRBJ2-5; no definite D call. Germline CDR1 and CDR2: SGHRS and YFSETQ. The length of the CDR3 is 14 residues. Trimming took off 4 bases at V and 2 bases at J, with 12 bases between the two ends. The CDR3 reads CASSGPKIQETQYF. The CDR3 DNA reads TGCGCCAGCAGCGGACCCAAAATTCAAGAGACCCAGTACTTC.

The chain's CDR3 is CASSGSGNPPNEQYF. CDR3 DNA sequence: TGTGCCAGCAGTGGTAGCGGGAATCCTCCCAACGAGCAGTACTTC. This chain uses TRBV6-1 with TRBJ2-7; 8 nucleotides agree with TRBD2. CDR1 and CDR2 from the germline V gene are MNHNS and SASEGT. This CDR3 has 15 residues. The J segment lost 5 bases and the V segment lost 4 bases, leaving 10 bases of the junction unmatched.

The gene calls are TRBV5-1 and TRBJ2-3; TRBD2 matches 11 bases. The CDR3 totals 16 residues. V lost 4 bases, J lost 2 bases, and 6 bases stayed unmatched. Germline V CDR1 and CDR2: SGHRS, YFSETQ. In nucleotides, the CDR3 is TGCGCCAGCAGCCAAAAACTAGCGGGAGTCACAGATACGCAGTATTTT. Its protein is CASSQKLAGVTDTQYF. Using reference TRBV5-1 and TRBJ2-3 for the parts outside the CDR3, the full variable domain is KAGVTQTPRYLIKTRGQQVTLSCSPISGHRSVSWYQQTPGQGLQFLFEYFSETQRNKGNFPGRFSGRQFSNSRSEMNVSTLELGDSALYLCASSQKLAGVTDTQYFGPGTRLTVL.

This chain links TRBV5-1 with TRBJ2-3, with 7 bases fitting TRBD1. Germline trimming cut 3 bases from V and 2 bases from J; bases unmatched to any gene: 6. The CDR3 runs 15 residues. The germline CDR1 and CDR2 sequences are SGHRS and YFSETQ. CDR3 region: CASSYRQGSTDTQYF. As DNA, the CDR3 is TGCGCCAGCAGCTACAGACAGGGATCCACAGATACGCAGTATTTT.

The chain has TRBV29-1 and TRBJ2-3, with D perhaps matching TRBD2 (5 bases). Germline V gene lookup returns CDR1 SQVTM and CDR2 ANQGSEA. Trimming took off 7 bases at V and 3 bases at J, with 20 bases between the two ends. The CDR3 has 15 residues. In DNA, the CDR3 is TGCAGCGCCCGAGGGCCTAGTCGGTTGACAGATACGCAGTATTTT. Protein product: CSARGPSRLTDTQYF.

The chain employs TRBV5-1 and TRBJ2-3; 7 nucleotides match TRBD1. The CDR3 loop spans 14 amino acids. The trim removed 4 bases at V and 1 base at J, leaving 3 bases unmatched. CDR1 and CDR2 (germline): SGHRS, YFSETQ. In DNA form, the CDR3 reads TGCGCCAGCAGCACAGGGGCCCGCACAGATACGCAGTATTTT. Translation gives CASSTGARTDTQYF. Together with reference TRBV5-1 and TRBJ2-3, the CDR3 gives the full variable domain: KAGVTQTPRYLIKTRGQQVTLSCSPISGHRSVSWYQQTPGQGLQFLFEYFSETQRNKGNFPGRFSGRQFSNSRSEMNVSTLELGDSALYLCASSTGARTDTQYFGPGTRLTVL.

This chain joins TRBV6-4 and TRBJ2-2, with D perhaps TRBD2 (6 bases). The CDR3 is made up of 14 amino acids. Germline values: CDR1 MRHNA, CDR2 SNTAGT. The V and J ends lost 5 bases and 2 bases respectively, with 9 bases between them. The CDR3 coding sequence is TGTGCCAGCAGTTGGAGGGACAACACCGGGGAGCTGTTTTTT. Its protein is CASSWRDNTGELFF.

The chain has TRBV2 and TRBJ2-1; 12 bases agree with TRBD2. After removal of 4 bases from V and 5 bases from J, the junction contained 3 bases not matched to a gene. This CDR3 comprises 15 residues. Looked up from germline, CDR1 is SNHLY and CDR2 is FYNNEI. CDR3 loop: CASSALAGGNNEQFF. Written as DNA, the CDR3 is TGTGCCAGCAGTGCGCTAGCGGGAGGGAACAATGAGCAGTTCTTC.

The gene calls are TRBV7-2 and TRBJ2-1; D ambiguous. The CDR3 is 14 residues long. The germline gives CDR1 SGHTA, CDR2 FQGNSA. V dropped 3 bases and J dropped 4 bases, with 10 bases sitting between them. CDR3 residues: CASSFYEVYNEQFF. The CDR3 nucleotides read TGTGCCAGCAGCTTTTACGAGGTGTACAATGAGCAGTTCTTC.

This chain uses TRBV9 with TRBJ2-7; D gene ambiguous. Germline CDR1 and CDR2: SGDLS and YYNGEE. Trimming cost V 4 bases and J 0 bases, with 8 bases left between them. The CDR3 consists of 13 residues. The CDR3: CASSRRSSYEQYF. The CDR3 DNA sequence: TGTGCCAGCAGCAGGAGAAGCTCCTACGAGCAGTACTTC.

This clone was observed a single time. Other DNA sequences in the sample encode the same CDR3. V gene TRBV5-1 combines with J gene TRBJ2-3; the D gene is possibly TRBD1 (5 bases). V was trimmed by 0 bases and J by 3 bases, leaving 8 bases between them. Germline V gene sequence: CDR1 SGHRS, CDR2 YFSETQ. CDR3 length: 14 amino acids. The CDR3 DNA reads TGCGCCAGCAGCTTGGACAGGCCAACAGATACGCAGTATTTT. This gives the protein CASSLDRPTDTQYF. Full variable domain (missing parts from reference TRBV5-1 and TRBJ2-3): KAGVTQTPRYLIKTRGQQVTLSCSPISGHRSVSWYQQTPGQGLQFLFEYFSETQRNKGNFPGRFSGRQFSNSRSEMNVSTLELGDSALYLCASSLDRPTDTQYFGPGTRLTVL.

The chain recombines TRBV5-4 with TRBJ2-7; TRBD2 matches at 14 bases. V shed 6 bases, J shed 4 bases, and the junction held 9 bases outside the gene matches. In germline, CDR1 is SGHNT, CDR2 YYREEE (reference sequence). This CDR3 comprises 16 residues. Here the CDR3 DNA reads TGTGCCAGCACCCTGGGACTAGCGGGAGAGGAATACGAGCAGTACTTC. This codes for CASTLGLAGEEYEQYF.

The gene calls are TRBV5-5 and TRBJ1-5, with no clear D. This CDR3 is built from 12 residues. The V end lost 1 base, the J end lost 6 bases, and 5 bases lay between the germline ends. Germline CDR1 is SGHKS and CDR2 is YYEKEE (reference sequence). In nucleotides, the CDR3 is TGTGCCAGCAGCTTGATAGGTCAGCCCCAGCATTTT. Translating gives CASSLIGQPQHF.

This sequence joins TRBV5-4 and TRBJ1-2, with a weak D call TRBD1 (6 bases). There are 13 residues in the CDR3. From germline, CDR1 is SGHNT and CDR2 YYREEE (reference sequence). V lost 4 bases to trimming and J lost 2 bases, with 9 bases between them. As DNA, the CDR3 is TGTGCCAGCAGCCATGACAGGAACTATGGCTACACCTTC. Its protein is CASSHDRNYGYTF.

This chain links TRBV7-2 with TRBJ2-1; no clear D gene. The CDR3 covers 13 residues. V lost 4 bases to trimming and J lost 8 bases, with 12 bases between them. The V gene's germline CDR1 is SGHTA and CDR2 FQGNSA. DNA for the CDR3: TGTGCCAGCAGCTCCGCCGGGTACCATGAGCAGTTCTTC. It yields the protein CASSSAGYHEQFF.

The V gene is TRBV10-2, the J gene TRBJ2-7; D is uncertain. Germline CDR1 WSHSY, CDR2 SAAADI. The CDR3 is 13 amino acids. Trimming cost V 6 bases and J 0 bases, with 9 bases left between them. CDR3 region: CASRLHNSYEQYF. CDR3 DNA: TGCGCCAGCAGATTACACAACTCCTACGAGCAGTACTTC.